The 16 T cell receptor beta chains in this list originate from one sample, sequenced in a study of T cells after yellow fever vaccination. In TCRdb, the 5' RACE reads were re-called with MiXCR into one record per CDR3 protein. Counted here are hundreds of thousands of distinct CDR3 sequences, approximately 13% occurring once; the ten biggest clones make up 14% to 15%. Sequenced material: PBMCs, taken on the day of the yellow fever booster vaccination. These receptors originate from a man aged 25-40 years who received the YFV17D yellow fever vaccine.

This clonotype was seen many times. V and J are TRBV10-2 and TRBJ2-1; possibly TRBD2 for D (6 bases). The germline V gene encodes CDR1 WSHSY and CDR2 SAAADI. The CDR3 spans 14 residues. V was clipped by 8 bases and J by 3 bases, with 14 bases between them. The CDR3 region has the DNA TGCGCCAGCTGGCCGGGAGTAGACTACAATGAGCAGTTCTTC. Protein: CASWPGVDYNEQFF.

The gene calls are TRBV28 and TRBJ2-3, with 13 bases aligning to TRBD2. The CDR3 contains 17 residues. V trimming: 6 bases; J trimming: 1 base; junction bases outside the gene matches: 7. Per the germline V gene, CDR1 is MDHEN and CDR2 is SYDVKM. In DNA, the CDR3 is TGTGCCAGCAGACCTATCGGACTAGCGGGAGGCACAGATACGCAGTATTTT. Its protein product is CASRPIGLAGGTDTQYF.

Many counts were recorded for this clonotype. The V and J genes are TRBV15 and TRBJ2-2; 11 nucleotides match TRBD2. The CDR3 is 16 amino acids. CDR1 and CDR2 from the germline V gene are LNHNV and YYDKDF (reference sequence). J was trimmed by 4 bases and V by 1 base; bases with no gene match: 2. The CDR3 region is CATSRALAGGTGELFF. The CDR3 DNA is TGTGCCACCAGCAGAGCGCTAGCGGGAGGCACCGGGGAGCTGTTTTTT.

The chain recombines TRBV7-8 with TRBJ1-4; no firm D call. V was shortened by 5 bases and J by 8 bases, with 12 bases between the two germline ends. The CDR3 has 13 amino acids. CDR1 SGHVS and CDR2 FQNEAQ come from the germline V gene. The CDR3 DNA reads as TGTGCCAGCAGCCCTGGGATTCTCGAAAAACTGTTTTTT. It encodes CASSPGILEKLFF.

This chain uses TRBV5-1 with TRBJ2-3; the D is unclear. This CDR3 is built from 13 residues. Germline CDR1 reads SGHRS; CDR2 reads YFSETQ. V lost 1 base to trimming and J lost 5 bases, with 8 bases between them. In nucleotides, the CDR3 is TGCGCCAGCAGCTTGCTAGGTTTAGATACGCAGTATTTT. Its translation is CASSLLGLDTQYF. Combining the CDR3 with reference TRBV5-1 and TRBJ2-3 gives the whole variable domain KAGVTQTPRYLIKTRGQQVTLSCSPISGHRSVSWYQQTPGQGLQFLFEYFSETQRNKGNFPGRFSGRQFSNSRSEMNVSTLELGDSALYLCASSLLGLDTQYFGPGTRLTVL.

This clonotype was found a few times. J is TRBJ1-5 and V is TRBV18, with 8 bases lining up with TRBD1. This CDR3 spans 15 amino acids. Per the germline V gene, CDR1 is KGHSH and CDR2 is LQKENI. J was trimmed by 7 bases and V by 0 bases; bases with no gene match: 5. As DNA, the CDR3 is TGTGCCAGCTCACCACCTGGAGACAGGGGACAGCCCCAGCATTTT. Protein product: CASSPPGDRGQPQHF.

This clonotype was seen a few times. The J gene is TRBJ2-1, the V gene TRBV11-2; D possibly corresponds to TRBD1 (6 bases). CDR3 length: 15 residues. The germline CDR1 and CDR2 sequences are SGHAT and FQNNGV. Trimming removed 5 bases at V and 0 bases at J, with 11 bases between. CDR3 region: CASSNQGNSYNEQFF. The DNA for the CDR3 is TGTGCCAGCAGCAATCAGGGGAACTCCTACAATGAGCAGTTCTTC.

The chain couples TRBV4-3 to TRBJ2-3; 9 bases line up with TRBD2. There are 18 residues in the CDR3. Germline loops: CDR1 LGHNA, CDR2 YSLEER. Unmatched junction bases numbered 12, after V lost 4 bases and J lost 1 base. The CDR3 DNA reads TGCGCCAGCAGCCCGGATAGCGGGAGAGGGGTCGGCACAGATACGCAGTATTTT. It is translated as CASSPDSGRGVGTDTQYF.

Only a few counts were recorded for this clonotype. The rearrangement joins TRBV2 to TRBJ1-4, with TRBD1 matching over 9 bases. Germline lookup yields CDR1 SNHLY and CDR2 FYNNEI. V shed 5 bases, J shed 2 bases, and the junction held 6 bases outside the gene matches. CDR3 size: 16 residues. CDR3 sequence (DNA): TGTGCCAGCAGTAAGGACAGGGGCTCCACTAATGAAAAACTGTTTTTT. It codes for CASSKDRGSTNEKLFF.

This clonotype turned up a few times. V gene TRBV29-1 combines with J gene TRBJ1-2; D is perhaps TRBD1 (6 bases). Germline-derived CDR1 and CDR2 are SQVTM and ANQGSEA. The V end was cut by 6 bases, the J end by 4 bases, with 9 bases between. CDR3 length equals 11 residues. The DNA of the CDR3 is TGCAGCGTGGGAGGGGGCTATGGCTACACCTTC. Protein sequence: CSVGGGYGYTF.

The chain combines TRBV19 with TRBJ2-5; D may be TRBD1 (5 bases). Germline V lookup: CDR1 LNHDA, CDR2 SQIVND (reference sequence). This CDR3 is built from 14 residues. The V gene lost 9 bases and the J gene lost 3 bases, with 17 bases spanning the gap. Here the CDR3 reads CASKKGNREETQYF. Written as DNA, the CDR3 is TGTGCCAGCAAAAAGGGGAACCGGGAAGAGACCCAGTACTTC.

This clonotype was seen repeatedly, ten times or more. The chain recombines TRBV18 with TRBJ2-1, with D possibly matching TRBD2 (6 bases). Germline V gene lookup returns CDR1 KGHSH and CDR2 LQKENI. The CDR3 loop spans 15 amino acids. The V end lost 3 bases, the J end lost 2 bases, and 11 bases lay between the germline ends. CDR3 region: CASSPNGEAYNEQFF. The CDR3, as DNA: TGTGCCAGCTCACCGAACGGGGAGGCCTACAATGAGCAGTTCTTC.

The V and J genes are TRBV28 and TRBJ2-2; the D gene could be TRBD1 or TRBD2 (6 bases each). The germline V gene has CDR1 MDHEN and CDR2 SYDVKM. CDR3 length equals 13 residues. V lost 7 bases to trimming and J lost 6 bases, with 12 bases between them. The CDR3 here is CASTFGGPGELFF. The CDR3 DNA reads TGTGCCAGCACCTTTGGGGGGCCCGGGGAGCTGTTTTTT.

This clonotype was seen more than once but under ten times. The chain has TRBV28 and TRBJ2-4; D possibly matches TRBD1 or TRBD2 (6 bases each). This CDR3 has 17 residues. Trimming shortened V by 4 bases and J by 4 bases, and 20 bases separated the two germline ends. Germline V gene lookup returns CDR1 MDHEN and CDR2 SYDVKM. In nucleotides, the CDR3 is TGTGCCAGCAGTTCCCCGAGGGGGGCCCGAGATAAAAACATTCAGTACTTC. This sequence encodes CASSSPRGARDKNIQYF.

The chain combines TRBV5-5 with TRBJ1-2; no clear D. Germline CDR1 is SGHKS and CDR2 is YYEKEE (reference sequence). CDR3 length equals 12 residues. With 7 bases removed from V and 10 bases from J, the gap between germline ends came to 17 bases. The CDR3 sequence is CASVGSGEFYTF. The CDR3 bases are TGTGCCAGCGTTGGTTCGGGAGAATTCTACACCTTC.

V gene TRBV30 combines with J gene TRBJ1-5; D may be TRBD1 (5 bases). Germline V gene lookup returns CDR1 GTSNPN and CDR2 SVGIG (reference sequence). V was pared by 0 bases and J by 6 bases, with 9 bases between. The CDR3 extends over 13 amino acids. The CDR3 DNA sequence: TGTGCCTGGAGTGTAGCAGGGTTTCAGCCCCAGCATTTT. Amino acid sequence: CAWSVAGFQPQHF.